This T cell receptor (beta chain) was found in a study of blood T cells in healthy people across ages. Trimming stripped 6 bases from V and 6 bases from J, with 12 bases between. CDR1 is DFQATT, CDR2 SNEGSKA, per germline (reference sequence). The CDR3 sequence is 12 residues long. Together with a sample-barcoded 5' primer, a J-beta primer mix was included in a second PCR lasting about 7 to 11 cycles. TCRdb re-called the 5' RACE reads with MiXCR, one entry per CDR3 protein. The repertoire consists of some 900,000 distinct CDR3 sequences, with around 48% occurring once and the leading ten covering around 15%. Of note for this clonotype: Its antigen is undetermined.

Study-level results: Whereas aged donors had fewer naive CD4+ cells, long-lived donors had more of them and higher diversity.

This TCR was recovered from a man in his thirties or forties in good health. The specimen sequenced was blood. The chain joins TRBV20-1 to TRBJ2-1; D gene ambiguous. CDR3 region: CSAFGQSNEQFF. For the CDR3, the DNA is TGCAGTGCCTTCGGCCAGTCCAATGAGCAGTTCTTC.